This paragraph reports one T cell receptor beta chain. Its antigen is not identified. This record comes from a study of CD8+ T cells in alopecia areata. Study as a whole: Treated patients swallowed 5 to 10 mg of oral tofacitinib twice daily. Tofacitinib ran 6 to 18 months, followed by 6 months off drug. The study's findings and limits: Besides other cells, scalp samples also yield sequences of resident alphabeta T cells from normal skin. The treated group had a single nonresponder, limiting CD8+ expansion-response conclusions.

Germline assignment: CDR1 MGHRA and CDR2 YSYEKL. The CDR3 loop spans 14 amino acids. V was pared by 7 bases and J by 1 base, with 3 bases of the junction left unmatched. Treatment indicated: oral pan-JAK inhibitor, 5-10 mg twice daily. Sequencing used cDNA as its template, made by extracting RNA and reverse transcribing it. TCRdb's table, derived via immunoSEQ multiplex PCR, lists solely in-frame clones and lacks some. The table has hundreds of thousands of clones, 60% seen once; the top ten hold around 0.84%. The sample was CD4+ T cells sorted from blood, taken around week 54, from a patient treated with tofacitinib. V and J are TRBV4-1 and TRBJ2-2; TRBD1 agrees at 7 bases. The clonotype comes from a human donor with alopecia areata. The CDR3 loop reads CASKGTENTGELFF. Written as DNA, the CDR3 is TGCGCCAGCAAAGGGACAGAGAACACCGGGGAGCTGTTTTTT.